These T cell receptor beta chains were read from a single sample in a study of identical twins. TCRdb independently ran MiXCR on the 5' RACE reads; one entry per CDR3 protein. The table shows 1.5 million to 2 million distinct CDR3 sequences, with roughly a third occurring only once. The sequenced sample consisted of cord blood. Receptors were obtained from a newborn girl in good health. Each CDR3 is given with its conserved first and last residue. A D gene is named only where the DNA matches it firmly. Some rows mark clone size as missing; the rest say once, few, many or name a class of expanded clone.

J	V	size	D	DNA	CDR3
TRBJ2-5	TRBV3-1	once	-	TGTGCCTGCAGCCAAGTGGGTGAGCAGTACTTC	CACSQVGEQYF
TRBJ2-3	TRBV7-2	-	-	TGTGCCAGCAGCTTTTTAGTGGGAGATACGCAGTATTTT	CASSFLVGDTQYF
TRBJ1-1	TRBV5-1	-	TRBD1	TGCGCCAGCAGCTCCAGACCACAGGGGGCGAACACTGAAGCTTTCTTT	CASSSRPQGANTEAFF
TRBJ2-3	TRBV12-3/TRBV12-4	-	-	TGTGCCGGCAGTTTACGACGGGGAAGGGGTACTAGCACAGATACGCAGTATTTT	CAGSLRRGRGTSTDTQYF
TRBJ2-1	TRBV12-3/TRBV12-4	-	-	TGTGCCAGCAGTCCCGCGTCGGGGCCTAGCAATGAGCAGTTCTTC	CASSPASGPSNEQFF
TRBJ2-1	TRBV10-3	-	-	TGTGCCATCGGGGGCTCCTACGATGAGCAGTTCTTC	CAIGGSYDEQFF
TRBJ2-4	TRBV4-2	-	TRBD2	TGTGCCAGCAGCCAAGCAACCGAGCGGGGGAAAAACATTCAGTACTTC	CASSQATERGKNIQYF
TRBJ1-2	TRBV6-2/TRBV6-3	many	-	TGTGCCAGCAGTTACGACGGATTTTATGGCTACACCTTC	CASSYDGFYGYTF
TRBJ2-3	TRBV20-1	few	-	TGCAGTGCTAGGGTGGGGGGGCCGTCAGATACGCAGTATTTT	CSARVGGPSDTQYF
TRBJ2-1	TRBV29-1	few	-	TGCAGCGTTGAAGGCCGACAGGAGTACAATGAGCAGTTCTTC	CSVEGRQEYNEQFF
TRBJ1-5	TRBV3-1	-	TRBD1	TGTGCCAGCAGCCGGCCAAATTCCGGGACAGGGAGAGATAGCAATCAGCCCCAGCATTTT	CASSRPNSGTGRDSNQPQHF
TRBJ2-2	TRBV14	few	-	TGTGCCAGCAGCCAAGATCGACTCCTCACCGGGGAGCTGTTTTTT	CASSQDRLLTGELFF
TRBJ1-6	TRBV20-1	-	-	TGCAGTGCTAGAGAGGCCTCCTATAATTCACCCCTCCACTTT	CSAREASYNSPLHF
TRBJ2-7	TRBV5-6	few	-	TGTGCCAGCAGCCCGACTGAGCGAGACTACGAGCAGTACTTC	CASSPTERDYEQYF